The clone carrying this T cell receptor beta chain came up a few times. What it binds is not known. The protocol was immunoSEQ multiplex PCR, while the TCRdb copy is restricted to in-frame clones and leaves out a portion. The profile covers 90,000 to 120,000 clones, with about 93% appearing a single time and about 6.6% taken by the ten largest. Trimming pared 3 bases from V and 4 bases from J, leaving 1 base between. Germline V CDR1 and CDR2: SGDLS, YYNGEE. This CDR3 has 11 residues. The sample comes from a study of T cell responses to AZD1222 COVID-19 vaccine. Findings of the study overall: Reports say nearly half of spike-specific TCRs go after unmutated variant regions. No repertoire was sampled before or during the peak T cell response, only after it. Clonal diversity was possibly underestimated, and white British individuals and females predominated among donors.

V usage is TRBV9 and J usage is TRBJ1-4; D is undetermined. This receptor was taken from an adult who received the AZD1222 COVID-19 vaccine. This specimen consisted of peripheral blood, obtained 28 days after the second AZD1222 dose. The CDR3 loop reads CASSDNEKLFF. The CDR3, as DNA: TGTGCCAGCAGCGATAATGAAAAACTGTTTTTT.